This T cell receptor beta chain was identified during a study of blood T cells in healthy people across ages. Study findings and constraints: With age, beta diversity per million T cells declined roughly linearly, significantly by 40 to 50.

From germline, CDR1 is MNHEY and CDR2 SMNVEV (reference sequence). The CDR3 is 16 amino acids. The V gene lost 0 bases and the J gene lost 0 bases, with 10 bases spanning the gap. Primers used in a second PCR of roughly 6 to 12 cycles were a sample-barcoded 5' primer and a J-beta primer mix. TCRdb passed the 5' RACE reads through MiXCR, listing each CDR3 protein once. This table holds 1.5 million to 2 million distinct CDR3 sequences, more than 35% found once. This clonotype was observed a few times. What it binds is not known. This clonotype originated in a human donor in good health. The chain couples TRBV27 to TRBJ2-3; D gene uncertain. The sample consisted of blood. CDR3 DNA sequence: TGTGCCAGCAGTTTATCTCCACAGACTAGCACAGATACGCAGTATTTT. It codes for CASSLSPQTSTDTQYF.